Below are 16 T cell receptor beta chains sequenced from a single sample in a study of vaccination and CD4 T cells after COVID-19. These receptors have no known antigen. Researchers used the Oncomine TCR Beta short-read assay to sequence DNA from cultured CD4+ T cells. One entry per CDR3 protein, called by TCRdb with MiXCR from the PCR reads. The repertoire includes 3,500 or so distinct CDR3 sequences, 76% of them detected once, and more than 20% sits in the top ten. Treatment given: roughly 10-day PBMC culture with coronavirus spike peptide pools or control peptides (ViraFEST assay). The specimen sequenced was CD4+ T cells from blood, cultured in vitro. The receptors shown here come from a human donor who had recovered from COVID-19.

This sequence joins TRBV10-2 and TRBJ1-1; D call uncertain. The CDR3 is made up of 12 amino acids. Trimming cost V 8 bases and J 1 base, with 8 bases left between them. Germline V lookup: CDR1 WSHSY, CDR2 SAAADI. CDR3 DNA sequence: TGCGCCAGCGGATACAAGAACACTGAAGCTTTCTTT. Encoded protein: CASGYKNTEAFF.

The J gene is TRBJ1-2, the V gene TRBV10-3; D not certain. V was cut by 0 bases and J by 8 bases, with 13 bases left in between. The germline V gene has CDR1 ENHRY and CDR2 SYGVKD. The CDR3 is made up of 14 amino acids. CDR3: CAISESRGTTGYTF. CDR3 DNA sequence: TGTGCCATCAGTGAGTCTCGGGGAACGACAGGCTACACCTTC.

This chain uses TRBV5-5 with TRBJ1-5; 8 bases match TRBD1. Trimming cost V 4 bases and J 5 bases; bases outside gene matches: 11. Looked up from germline, CDR1 is SGHKS and CDR2 is YYEKEE (reference sequence). This CDR3 has 16 amino acids. The CDR3 coding sequence is TGTGCCAGCAGCATCGGACAGGGTTCATCCTATCAGCCCCAGCATTTT. This sequence encodes CASSIGQGSSYQPQHF.

The V call is TRBV7-2, the J call TRBJ1-1; the D is unclear. Germline loops: CDR1 SGHTA, CDR2 FQGNSA. The CDR3 is 13 residues long. Trimming removed 5 bases at V and 3 bases at J, with 10 bases between. CDR3 region: CASSADGDTEAFF. The DNA for the CDR3 is TGTGCCAGCAGCGCGGACGGGGACACTGAAGCTTTCTTT.

V and J are TRBV11-2 and TRBJ2-3; possibly TRBD2 for D (6 bases). The germline V gene has CDR1 SGHAT and CDR2 FQNNGV. The CDR3 is 14 residues long. Trimming took off 5 bases at V and 5 bases at J, with 14 bases between the two ends. DNA for the CDR3: TGTGCCAGCAGCCCGCGTAGCGGAGAAGATACGCAGTATTTT. It yields the protein CASSPRSGEDTQYF.

This clonotype has a single count. This chain joins TRBV9 and TRBJ1-1, with D unresolved. V lost 3 bases and J 3 bases, leaving 6 bases between the germline ends. The germline V gene has CDR1 SGDLS and CDR2 YYNGEE. The CDR3 loop spans 12 amino acids. The CDR3 bases are TGTGCCAGCAGCGCCTCCTACACTGAAGCTTTCTTT. It encodes CASSASYTEAFF.

This chain joins TRBV7-2 and TRBJ1-2; TRBD1 aligns across 9 bases. From germline, CDR1 is SGHTA and CDR2 FQGNSA. V lost 4 bases, J lost 8 bases, and 5 bases stayed unmatched. This CDR3 spans 13 amino acids. The CDR3 here is CASSWTGERGYTF. The CDR3 bases are TGTGCCAGCAGCTGGACAGGGGAAAGGGGCTACACCTTC. Looking up the rest from reference TRBV7-2 and TRBJ1-2 gives the full variable domain: GAGVSQSPSNKVTEKGKDVELRCDPISGHTALYWYRQSLGQGLEFLIYFQGNSAPDKSGLPSDRFSAERTGGSVSTLTIQRTQQEDSAVYLCASSWTGERGYTFGSGTRLTVV.

This rearrangement joins TRBV2 to TRBJ1-6; no firm D call. The CDR3 loop spans 13 amino acids. The germline V and J ends were trimmed by 3 bases and 9 bases, with 9 bases remaining between them. Germline values: CDR1 SNHLY, CDR2 FYNNEI. CDR3 in DNA: TGTGCCAGCAGTGACAGAGGTGTTTCACCCCTCCACTTT. Amino acids: CASSDRGVSPLHF.

This clonotype appeared a single time. The chain is built from TRBV10-3 and TRBJ1-2, with TRBD1 matching over 8 bases. With V trimmed by 6 bases and J by 3 bases, 3 bases remained unmatched. The CDR3 has 13 amino acids. CDR1 is ENHRY, CDR2 SYGVKD, per germline. The CDR3: CAISTDRDYGYTF. In DNA, the CDR3 is TGTGCCATCAGCACGGACAGGGACTATGGCTACACCTTC.

The chain has TRBV6-1 and TRBJ1-5; tentatively, D is TRBD1 (6 bases). Looked up from germline, CDR1 is MNHNS and CDR2 is SASEGT. V was cut by 6 bases and J by 6 bases, with 21 bases left in between. The CDR3 sequence is 16 residues long. The CDR3 sequence is CASRTQTGFTVQPQHF. CDR3 DNA: TGTGCCAGCAGAACCCAGACAGGCTTTACGGTTCAGCCCCAGCATTTT.

The CDR3 sequence is CASSIGTGGYEQYF. The CDR3 DNA reads as TGTGCCAGCAGCATCGGGACAGGGGGCTACGAGCAGTACTTC. The genes are TRBV6-2 or TRBV6-3 and TRBJ2-7; 11 nucleotides agree with TRBD1. The CDR3 totals 14 residues. Germline assignment: CDR1 MNHEY and CDR2 SVGEGT. Trimming removed 6 bases from V and 3 bases from J; junction bases left unmatched: 4.

The CDR3 sequence is CSARSTGGHGYTF. The CDR3 DNA is TGCAGTGCCCGAAGTACAGGGGGCCATGGCTACACCTTC. The rearrangement joins TRBV20-1 to TRBJ1-2, with TRBD1 matching over 9 bases. Germline trimming cut 6 bases from V and 6 bases from J; bases unmatched to any gene: 8. The germline V gene has CDR1 DFQATT and CDR2 SNEGSKA (reference sequence). This CDR3 has 13 residues.

The chain carries TRBV29-1 and TRBJ1-2; no clear D. Trimming took off 3 bases at V and 8 bases at J, with 16 bases between the two ends. CDR1 SQVTM and CDR2 ANQGSEA come from the germline V gene. The length of the CDR3 is 13 residues. The CDR3 here is CSVDFGWEMGYTF. In DNA, the CDR3 is TGCAGCGTTGATTTCGGTTGGGAGATGGGCTACACCTTC.

The chain combines TRBV20-1 with TRBJ2-5; the match to TRBD2 covers 7 bases. Germline V gene lookup returns CDR1 DFQATT and CDR2 SNEGSKA (reference sequence). Losses at the gene ends were 1 base for V and 2 bases for J; bases not matched to a gene: 10. The CDR3 is made up of 16 amino acids. For the CDR3, the DNA is TGCAGTGCTAGAGGGTTGGGGGAGGGCCCACAAGAGACCCAGTACTTC. Protein: CSARGLGEGPQETQYF.

This clonotype was observed a single time. The junction differs from germline at one of its ends, possibly a read error. V gene TRBV6-5 combines with J gene TRBJ2-3; D might be TRBD2 (6 bases). This CDR3 is 15 amino acids long. CDR1 is MNHEY, CDR2 SVGAGI, per germline. The CDR3 bases are TGTGCCAGCAGCTACTCGGGAGAAGGGGCAGATACGCAGTATTTT. Protein: CASSYSGEGADTQYF.

The chain couples TRBV20-1 to TRBJ1-5; a possible D gene is TRBD1 (6 bases). Trimming took off 3 bases at V and 3 bases at J, with 15 bases between the two ends. Germline-derived CDR1 and CDR2 are DFQATT and SNEGSKA (reference sequence). This CDR3 has 15 amino acids. CDR3 bases: TGCAGTGCTAGTTTACAGGGTGGCAACAATCAGCCCCAGCATTTT. Translation: CSASLQGGNNQPQHF.